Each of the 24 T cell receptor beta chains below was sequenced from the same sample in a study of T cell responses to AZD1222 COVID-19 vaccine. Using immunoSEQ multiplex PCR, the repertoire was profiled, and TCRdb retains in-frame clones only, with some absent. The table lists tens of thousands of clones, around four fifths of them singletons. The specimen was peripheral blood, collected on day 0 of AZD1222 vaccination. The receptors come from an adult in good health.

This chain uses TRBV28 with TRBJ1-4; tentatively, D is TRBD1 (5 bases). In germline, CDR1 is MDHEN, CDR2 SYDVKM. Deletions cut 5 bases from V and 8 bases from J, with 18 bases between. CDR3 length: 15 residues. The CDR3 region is CASSAPGRGKEKLFF. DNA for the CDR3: TGTGCCAGCAGTGCCCCAGGGAGGGGCAAAGAAAAACTGTTTTTT.

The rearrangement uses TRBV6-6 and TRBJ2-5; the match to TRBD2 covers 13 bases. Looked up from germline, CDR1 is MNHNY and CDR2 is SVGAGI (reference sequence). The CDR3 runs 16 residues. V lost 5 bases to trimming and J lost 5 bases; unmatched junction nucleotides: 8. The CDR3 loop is CASSLRTSGGGETQYF. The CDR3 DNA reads TGTGCCAGCAGTCTCCGGACTAGCGGGGGCGGGGAGACCCAGTACTTC.

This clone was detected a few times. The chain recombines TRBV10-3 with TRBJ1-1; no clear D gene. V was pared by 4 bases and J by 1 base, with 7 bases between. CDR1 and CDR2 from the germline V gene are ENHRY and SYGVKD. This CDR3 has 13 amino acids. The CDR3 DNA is TGTGCCATCAGTGGCGGCGGGAACACTGAAGCTTTCTTT. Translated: CAISGGGNTEAFF.

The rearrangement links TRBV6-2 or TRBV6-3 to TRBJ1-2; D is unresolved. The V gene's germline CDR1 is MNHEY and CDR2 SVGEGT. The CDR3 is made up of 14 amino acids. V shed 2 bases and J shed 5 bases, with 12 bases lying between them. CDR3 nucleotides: TGTGCCAGCAGTTACGCCAGGCGCTCTTATGGCTACACCTTC. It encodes CASSYARRSYGYTF.

CDR3 in amino acids: CASSQRSGQGAKLFF. CDR3 nucleotides: TGTGCCAGCAGCCAAAGGTCGGGACAGGGGGCAAAACTGTTTTTT. The chain joins TRBV7-9 to TRBJ1-4; TRBD1 agrees at 12 bases. Per germline, CDR1 SEHNR and CDR2 FQNEAQ (reference sequence). The J segment lost 10 bases and the V segment lost 5 bases, leaving 8 bases of the junction unmatched. The CDR3 has 15 residues.

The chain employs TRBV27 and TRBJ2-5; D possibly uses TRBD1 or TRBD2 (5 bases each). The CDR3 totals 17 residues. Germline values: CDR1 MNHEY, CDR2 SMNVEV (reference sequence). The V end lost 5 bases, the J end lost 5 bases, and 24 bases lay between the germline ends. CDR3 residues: CASSHTVSGAPGETQYF. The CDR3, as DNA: TGTGCCAGCAGTCATACCGTTTCCGGGGCCCCGGGGGAGACCCAGTACTTC.

CDR3 coding DNA: TGTGCCAGTAGTATTGGCGGGAGGATCACAGATACGCAGTATTTT. This codes for CASSIGGRITDTQYF. The chain recombines TRBV19 with TRBJ2-3; the match to TRBD2 covers 8 bases. Germline CDR1 is LNHDA and CDR2 is SQIVND (reference sequence). There are 15 residues in the CDR3. Trimming took 3 bases from V and 2 from J; bases not matched to a gene: 4.

The CDR3 bases are TGTGCCAGCAGCCAGGGACAGGGCGGGTATGGCTACACCTTC. Translated, it gives CASSQGQGGYGYTF. V gene TRBV3-1 (or the pseudogene TRBV3-2) combines with J gene TRBJ1-2; 9 positions match TRBD1. J lost 5 bases, V lost 3 bases, and 4 bases had no gene match. The CDR3 consists of 14 residues. Germline V CDR1 and CDR2: LGHDT, YNNKEL (reference sequence).

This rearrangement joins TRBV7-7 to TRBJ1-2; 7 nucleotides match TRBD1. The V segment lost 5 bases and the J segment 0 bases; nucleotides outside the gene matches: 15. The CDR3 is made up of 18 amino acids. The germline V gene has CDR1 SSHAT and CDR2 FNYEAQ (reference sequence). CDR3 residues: CASSPLGQTLESNYGYTF. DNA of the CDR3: TGTGCCAGCAGCCCCCTGGGACAGACCTTAGAATCTAACTATGGCTACACCTTC.

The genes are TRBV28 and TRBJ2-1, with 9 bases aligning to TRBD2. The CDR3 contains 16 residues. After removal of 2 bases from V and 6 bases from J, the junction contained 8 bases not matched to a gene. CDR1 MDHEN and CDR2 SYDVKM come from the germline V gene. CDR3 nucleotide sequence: TGTGCCAGCAGTTTACGGAGGGTAGCGGGGGTCAATGAGCAGTTCTTC. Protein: CASSLRRVAGVNEQFF.

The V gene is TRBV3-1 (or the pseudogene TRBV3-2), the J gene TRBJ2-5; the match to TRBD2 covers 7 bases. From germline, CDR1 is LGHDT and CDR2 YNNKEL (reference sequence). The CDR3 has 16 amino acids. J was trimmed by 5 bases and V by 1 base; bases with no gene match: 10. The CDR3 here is CASSQGQWGGSETQYF. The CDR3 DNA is TGTGCCAGCAGCCAAGGACAGTGGGGGGGTAGTGAGACCCAGTACTTC.

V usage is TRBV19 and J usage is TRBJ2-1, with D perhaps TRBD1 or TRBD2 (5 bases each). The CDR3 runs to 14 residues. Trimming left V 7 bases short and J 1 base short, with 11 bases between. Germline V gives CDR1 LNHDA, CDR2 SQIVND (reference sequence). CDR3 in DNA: TGTGCCAGTAATACGGGACGGTCCTACAATGAGCAGTTCTTC. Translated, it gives CASNTGRSYNEQFF. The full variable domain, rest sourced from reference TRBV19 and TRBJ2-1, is DGGITQSPKYLFRKEGQNVTLSCEQNLNHDAMYWYRQDPGQGLRLIYYSQIVNDFQKGDIAEGYSVSREKKESFPLTVTSAQKNPTAFYLCASNTGRSYNEQFFGPGTRLTVL.

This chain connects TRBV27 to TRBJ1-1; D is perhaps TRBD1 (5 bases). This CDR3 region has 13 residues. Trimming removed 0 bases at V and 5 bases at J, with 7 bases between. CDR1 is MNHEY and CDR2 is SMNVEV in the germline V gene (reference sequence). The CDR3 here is CASSLSGGTEAFF. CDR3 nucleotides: TGTGCCAGCAGTTTATCCGGGGGTACTGAAGCTTTCTTT.

The CDR3 sequence is CASSEAAGLAVRLFF. As DNA, the CDR3 is TGTGCCAGCAGTGAGGCTGCGGGACTCGCAGTTCGACTGTTTTTT. The chain carries TRBV7-2 and TRBJ1-4; D perhaps matches TRBD1 (5 bases). The germline CDR1 and CDR2 sequences are SGHTA and FQGNSA. Trimming stripped 6 bases from V and 13 bases from J, with 24 bases between. This CDR3 has 15 amino acids.

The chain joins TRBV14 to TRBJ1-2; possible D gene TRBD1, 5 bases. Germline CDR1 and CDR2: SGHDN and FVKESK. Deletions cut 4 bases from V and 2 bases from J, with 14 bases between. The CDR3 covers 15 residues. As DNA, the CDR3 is TGTGCCAGCAGCCCTACAGGACTCACGAACTATGGCTACACCTTC. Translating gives CASSPTGLTNYGYTF. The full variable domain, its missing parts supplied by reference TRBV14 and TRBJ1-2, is EAGVTQFPSHSVIEKGQTVTLRCDPISGHDNLYWYRRVMGKEIKFLLHFVKESKQDESGMPNNRFLAERTGGTYSTLKVQPAELEDSGVYFCASSPTGLTNYGYTFGSGTRLTVV.

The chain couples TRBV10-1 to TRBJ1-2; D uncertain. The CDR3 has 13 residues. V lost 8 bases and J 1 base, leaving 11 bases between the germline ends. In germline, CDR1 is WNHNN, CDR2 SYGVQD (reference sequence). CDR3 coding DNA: TGCGCCAGCTCTCGACACATTAACTATGGCTACACCTTC. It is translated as CASSRHINYGYTF.

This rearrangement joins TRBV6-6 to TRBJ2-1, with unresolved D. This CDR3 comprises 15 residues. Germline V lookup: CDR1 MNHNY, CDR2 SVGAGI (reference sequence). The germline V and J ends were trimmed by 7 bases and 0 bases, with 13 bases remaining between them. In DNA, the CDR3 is TGTGCCAGCACCGCGGAGCCTGACTCCTACAATGAGCAGTTCTTC. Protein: CASTAEPDSYNEQFF.

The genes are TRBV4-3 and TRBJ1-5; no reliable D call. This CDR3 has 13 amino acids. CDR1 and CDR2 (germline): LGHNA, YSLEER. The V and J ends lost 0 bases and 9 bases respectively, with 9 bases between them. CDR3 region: CASSQELNPPQHF. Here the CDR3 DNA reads TGCGCCAGCAGCCAAGAATTGAACCCGCCCCAGCATTTT.

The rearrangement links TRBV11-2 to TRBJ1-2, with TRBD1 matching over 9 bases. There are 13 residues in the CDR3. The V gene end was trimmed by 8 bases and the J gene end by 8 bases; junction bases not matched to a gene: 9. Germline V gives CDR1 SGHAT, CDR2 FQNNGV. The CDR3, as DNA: TGTGCCAGCCGAATACAGGGGGCATTGGGCTACACCTTC. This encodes CASRIQGALGYTF.

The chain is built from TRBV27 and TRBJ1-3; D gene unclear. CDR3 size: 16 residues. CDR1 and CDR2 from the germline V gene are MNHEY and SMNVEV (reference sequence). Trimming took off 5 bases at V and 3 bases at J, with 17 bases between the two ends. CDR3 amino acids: CASSTTRKGGGNTIYF. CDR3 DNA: TGTGCCAGCAGTACAACCCGGAAGGGTGGTGGAAACACCATATATTTT.

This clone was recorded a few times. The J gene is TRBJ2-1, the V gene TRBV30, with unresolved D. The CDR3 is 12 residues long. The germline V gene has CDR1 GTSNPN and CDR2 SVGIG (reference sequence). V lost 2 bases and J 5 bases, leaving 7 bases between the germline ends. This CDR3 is CAWSRLNNEQFF. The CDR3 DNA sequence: TGTGCCTGGAGTCGTCTTAACAATGAGCAGTTCTTC.

The CDR3 DNA reads as TGCGCCAGCAGTAGGACTTCCGATCTAACTCCGGAGGGGGTTTGTCTTGAAGCTTTCTTT. Its translation is CASSRTSDLTPEGVCLEAFF. The J gene is TRBJ1-1, the V gene TRBV10-2, with D perhaps matching TRBD1 (6 bases). The CDR3 sequence is 20 residues long. Germline V gives CDR1 WSHSY, CDR2 SAAADI. Deletions cut 5 bases from V and 7 bases from J, with 35 bases between.

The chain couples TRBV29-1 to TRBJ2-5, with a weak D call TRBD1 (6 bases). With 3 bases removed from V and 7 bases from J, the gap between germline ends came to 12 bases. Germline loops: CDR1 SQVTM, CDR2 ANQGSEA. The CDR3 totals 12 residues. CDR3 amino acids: CSVEDSYGTQYF. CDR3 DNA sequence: TGCAGCGTTGAGGACAGCTATGGGACCCAGTACTTC.

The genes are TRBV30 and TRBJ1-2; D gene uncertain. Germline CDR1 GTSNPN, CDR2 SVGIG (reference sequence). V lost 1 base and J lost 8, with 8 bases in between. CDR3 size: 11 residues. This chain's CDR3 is CAWSGGVGYTF. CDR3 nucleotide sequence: TGTGCCTGGAGTGGTGGGGTGGGCTACACCTTC.